The table lists the clone carrying this TCR beta chain with a count of one. These data are taken from a study of blood T cell repertoires in COVID-19. Study in general: COVID-19 samples collected from the United States, Italy and Spain covered acute and convalescent phases. PBMCs, B-cell-depleted T cells, or T cells provided the cDNA or gDNA that made up the material.

In the authors' methods: Estimation of nucleated cell counts relied on the amplification of reference gene primers. Profiling relied on immunoSEQ multiplex PCR, and the TCRdb table lists in-frame clones only, not all of them. D and trimming were read from the DNA, whereas the V and J calls and clone size are those reported in that table. Of 260,000 or so clones listed, 82% were seen once; the top ten hold approximately 4.5%. The CDR3 is made up of 14 amino acids. V was trimmed by 6 bases and J by 1 base, leaving 13 bases between them. Germline-derived CDR1 and CDR2 are MNHEY and SVGAGI. The clonotype comes from a woman in her seventies with acute or convalescent COVID-19. The V call is TRBV6-5, the J call TRBJ2-7; no definite D call. Source material: peripheral blood. In DNA form, the CDR3 reads TGTGCCAGCAGCGAGAGGTCCGAGTCCTACGAGCAGTACTTC. Protein sequence: CASSERSESYEQYF.